Listed below are T cell receptor beta chains from one sample, sequenced in a study of identical twins. TCRdb re-called the 5' RACE reads through MiXCR, storing one row per CDR3 protein. Here the sample spans 550,000 to 700,000 distinct CDR3 sequences, 21% being singletons. The data were also submitted as part of a second study, on T cells expressing NK-cell markers.

Sample: PBMCs. The receptors come from a woman aged 18-29 years in good health. Both conserved end residues are trimmed from each CDR3. The order of the fields is V gene, clone size, J gene, CDR3 protein. The size of a clone is reported for some rows only, either as once, few or many, or as a class for expanded clones.

TRBV5-5	.	TRBJ2-7	ASSQPLGAVEQY
TRBV20-1	.	TRBJ2-3	SARSSSGTTDTQY
TRBV2	many	TRBJ2-1	ASIQGPNNEQF
TRBV6-2/TRBV6-3	.	TRBJ2-1	AITGGTGNHEQF
TRBV20-1	many	TRBJ1-1	SAWGNTEAF
TRBV7-9	.	TRBJ2-4	ASSFGLADKNIQY
TRBV7-9	.	TRBJ2-5	ASSLMGPRETQY
TRBV10-2	many	TRBJ1-1	ASGRLNTEAF
TRBV20-1	few	TRBJ1-2	SAPSGKELGYT
TRBV10-3	many	TRBJ1-2	AIRDSLGGYT
TRBV20-1	many	TRBJ2-3	SPIGLAGRDTQY
TRBV5-1	few	TRBJ2-7	ASSFRPARTGNYEQY
TRBV7-8	.	TRBJ2-4	ASSLNGRGGDIQY
TRBV6-2/TRBV6-3	.	TRBJ2-3	ASSYGLAADTQY
TRBV27	.	TRBJ1-1	ASSLLPGKLNTEAF
TRBV10-3	.	TRBJ1-4	AISLDLNEKLF
TRBV11-2	.	TRBJ2-4	ASSPQGREGKNIQY
TRBV5-1	many	TRBJ2-7	ASRDSYEQY
TRBV12-3/TRBV12-4	.	TRBJ2-7	ASSSGGGGPTYEQY
TRBV12-3/TRBV12-4	.	TRBJ2-7	ASSFGPGMTYEQY
TRBV7-9	few	TRBJ2-7	ASSSAYRPYEQY
TRBV6-1	few	TRBJ2-1	ASTRTSSYNEQF
TRBV20-1	few	TRBJ1-3	SARAPIRDTIY
TRBV6-1	once	TRBJ2-3	ASSRQRRESDTQY
TRBV7-6	.	TRBJ2-3	ASSERAGADTQY
TRBV5-5	few	TRBJ1-5	ASSLLFYSNQPQH
TRBV7-9	many	TRBJ1-2	ASSPSYRSGYT
TRBV20-1	.	TRBJ2-1	CARRGTSGKLNRQF
TRBV12-3/TRBV12-4	many	TRBJ2-2	ASTLGQSNTGELF
TRBV6-1	few	TRBJ1-6	ASTPGTGGGSLSPLH
TRBV6-1	few	TRBJ1-1	ASSLGWRPEAF
TRBV20-1	.	TRBJ2-1	SARPATSREQF
TRBV7-2	few	TRBJ2-2	ASSLGQGPGELF
TRBV20-1	.	TRBJ1-4	SSKSYNRPAEKLF
TRBV20-1	few	TRBJ1-5	SVGVGNQPQH
TRBV10-3	.	TRBJ2-2	AISDRGERELF
TRBV20-1	.	TRBJ1-1	SAREQGRAEAF
TRBV9	.	TRBJ2-7	ASSSQRGGYEQY
TRBV20-1	.	TRBJ1-5	SARGSTESNQPQH